This TCR beta chain was captured in a study of blood T cells in healthy people across ages. Study information: Template switching retrieved approximately one barcoded beta molecule for each two T cells.

CDR1 is GTSNPN, CDR2 SVGIG, per germline (reference sequence). The junction had 7 bases not matched to a gene; V was cut back by 0 bases and J by 3 bases. The CDR3 extends over 15 amino acids. The use of a sample-barcoded 5' primer and a J-beta primer mix characterized a second PCR of roughly 7 to 11 cycles. Template switching added a 12-random-nucleotide identifier to every cDNA molecule. In TCRdb, the 5' RACE reads were re-called with MiXCR into one record per CDR3 protein. The repertoire consists of around 650,000 distinct CDR3 sequences, with approximately 30% occurring once and the leading ten covering approximately 15%. This clonotype has just a few counts. What it binds is not known. Study conclusions and caveats: Roughly linearly, TCR beta diversity per million T cells fell as age increased.

Sequencing used blood. This sequence was found in an elderly woman in good health. This sequence joins TRBV30 and TRBJ1-2, with 7 bases that match TRBD1. In nucleotides, the CDR3 is TGTGCCTGGAGTGTACGGGCAGGGGGAGACTATGGCTACACCTTC. It yields the protein CAWSVRAGGDYGYTF.